Listed here is a single T cell receptor beta chain. These data originate in a study of shared clonotypes between healthy human individuals. TCRdb keeps only in-frame clones here, not all; method: immunoSEQ multiplex PCR. The data show 2 million to 2.5 million clones, under 97% seen once. With V trimmed by 5 bases and J by 4 bases, 9 bases remained unmatched. The CDR3 loop spans 15 amino acids. CDR1 and CDR2 (germline): SGHTA, FQGNSA. Specimen: naive CD4+ T cells sorted from blood. Subset meaning: CD45RA+ positively selected. The V call is TRBV7-2, the J call TRBJ2-3, with 7 bases lining up with TRBD2. The TCR comes from a man aged 18 to 29 in good health. The CDR3 DNA follows: TGTGCCAGCAGCCCCCGCGGGGGAGGGGCAGATACGCAGTATTTT. Translating it yields CASSPRGGGADTQYF.